This T cell receptor beta chain was sequenced in a study of blood T cell repertoires in COVID-19. Germline V gives CDR1 KGHSH, CDR2 LQKENI. The CDR3 length is 16 residues. The ends were cut back, 0 bases at V and 5 bases at J, with 16 bases in the middle. This clone was seen only once. Using immunoSEQ multiplex PCR, the repertoire was profiled, and TCRdb retains in-frame clones only, with some absent. This sample has about 270,000 clones, with more than 75% found just once. This chain joins TRBV18 and TRBJ1-2, with D tentatively TRBD1 (6 bases). Input material: PBMCs or T cells enriched from blood (not recorded which). The clonotype was recovered from a woman aged 60-70 years in a cohort exposed to, infected with or recovered from COVID-19 (not recorded which). This CDR3 reads CASSPPVAGALYGYTF. The CDR3 coding sequence is TGTGCCAGCTCACCACCGGTGGCAGGGGCCCTTTATGGCTACACCTTC.